This paragraph reports one T cell receptor beta chain. Its antigen is still unknown. Time point meaning: newly diagnosed GD, antithyroid drugs for less than 3 months. Preparation of the TCR library used RNA extracted from PBMCs. For TCR beta, libraries came from iRepertoire HTBI primers and Arm-PCR of CDR3 regions. TCRdb passed the multiplex PCR reads through MiXCR, listing each CDR3 protein once. The sample shows roughly 560,000 distinct CDR3 sequences, 12% of them seen only once. This entry is derived from a study of regulatory T cells in long-lasting Graves disease. General study results and limits: Persistent disease preferred TRBV28, TRBJ1-2 and TRBJ2-5; new disease, TRBV20-1 and TRBJ2-1.

This CDR3 is 16 amino acids long. The germline V and J ends were trimmed by 9 bases and 5 bases, with 22 bases remaining between them. Per germline, CDR1 KGHDR and CDR2 SFDVKD. In addition, the sample was reused for a study of T cells in Graves' hyperthyroidism and ophthalmopathy.

The sample in question was peripheral blood mononuclear cells (PBMCs), obtained at new diagnosis, from a patient treated with antithyroid drugs. The source is a woman in her 30s with Graves disease. The chain combines TRBV24-1 with TRBJ2-1; D gene uncertain. CDR3 loop: CATANHGYSFDNEQFF. CDR3 nucleotide sequence: TGTGCCACCGCAAACCACGGGTATAGCTTTGACAATGAGCAGTTCTTC.